This T cell receptor beta chain was identified during a study of T cells in Graves' hyperthyroidism and ophthalmopathy. The CDR3 consists of 15 residues. Trimming stripped 4 bases from V and 4 bases from J, with 16 bases between. Germline loops: CDR1 SGHTA, CDR2 FQGTGA. Amplification yielded TCR beta CDR3 regions, with RNA transcripts as the source. TCR CDR3 underwent first-round RT-PCR with the HTBI primer set. MiXCR, run by TCRdb on the multiplex PCR reads, gives a single entry per CDR3 protein. The sample consists of about 640,000 distinct CDR3 sequences, roughly 14% of them appearing once. This clonotype has at least ten counts.

Sequencing was carried out using blood. J is TRBJ2-5 and V is TRBV7-3, with D perhaps being TRBD1 or TRBD2 (6 bases each). The receptor was isolated from a woman in her forties or fifties with Graves' ophthalmopathy. The CDR3 region is CASSWGAARLETQYF. The CDR3 coding sequence is TGTGCCAGCAGCTGGGGGGCAGCACGCTTAGAGACCCAGTACTTC.